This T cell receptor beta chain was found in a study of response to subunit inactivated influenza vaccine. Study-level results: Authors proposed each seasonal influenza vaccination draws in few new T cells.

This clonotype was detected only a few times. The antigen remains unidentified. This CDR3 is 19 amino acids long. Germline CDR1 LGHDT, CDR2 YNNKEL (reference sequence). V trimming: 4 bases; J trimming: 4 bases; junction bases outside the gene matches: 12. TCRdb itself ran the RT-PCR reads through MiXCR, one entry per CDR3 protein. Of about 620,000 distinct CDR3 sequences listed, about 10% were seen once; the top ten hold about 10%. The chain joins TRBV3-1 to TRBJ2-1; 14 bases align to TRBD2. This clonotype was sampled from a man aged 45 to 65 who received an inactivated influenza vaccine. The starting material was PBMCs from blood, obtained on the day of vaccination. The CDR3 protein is CASSPSPGTSGGAYNEQFF. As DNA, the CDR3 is TGTGCCAGCAGCCCATCCCCCGGGACTAGCGGGGGCGCGTACAATGAGCAGTTCTTC.